A single sample is the source of the 3 T cell receptor beta chains below, sequenced in a study of early T cells in non-severe SARS-CoV-2 infection. TCRdb re-derived calls from the 5' RACE reads in MiXCR, one entry per CDR3 protein. The sample lists about 110,000 distinct CDR3 sequences, around 10% occurring once. Sequencing used whole blood. The receptors stem from an adult who was a healthcare worker with PCR-confirmed SARS-CoV-2 infection or an uninfected control (not recorded which).

This clonotype has ten or more counts. This sequence joins TRBV20-1 and TRBJ2-1; 8 bases line up with TRBD2. This CDR3 has 13 residues. The V and J ends lost 5 bases and 6 bases, in that order; junction bases with no gene match: 6. CDR1 and CDR2 (germline): DFQATT, SNEGSKA (reference sequence). CDR3 loop: CSACQRECNEQFF. In nucleotides, the CDR3 is TGCAGTGCTTGCCAGCGGGAGTGCAATGAGCAGTTCTTC.

This clonotype has a handful of counts. The chain links TRBV4-1 to TRBJ1-2; 9 bases agree with TRBD1. Germline CDR1 and CDR2: MGHRA and YSYEKL. The CDR3 covers 14 residues. V shed 1 base, J shed 8 bases, and the junction held 5 bases outside the gene matches. CDR3 DNA: TGCGCCAGCAGCCAAGGGGACAGGGTTGGCGGCTACACCTTC. Protein: CASSQGDRVGGYTF.

This clonotype occurred many times. The chain is built from TRBV11-2 and TRBJ2-1; D is tentatively TRBD1 or TRBD2 (6 bases each). CDR1 is SGHAT and CDR2 is FQNNGV in the germline V gene. The CDR3 contains 15 residues. The CDR3 reads CASGSIRGPTNEQFF. CDR3 nucleotide sequence: TGTGCATCTGGCTCCATCCGGGGGCCGACGAATGAGCAGTTCTTC.